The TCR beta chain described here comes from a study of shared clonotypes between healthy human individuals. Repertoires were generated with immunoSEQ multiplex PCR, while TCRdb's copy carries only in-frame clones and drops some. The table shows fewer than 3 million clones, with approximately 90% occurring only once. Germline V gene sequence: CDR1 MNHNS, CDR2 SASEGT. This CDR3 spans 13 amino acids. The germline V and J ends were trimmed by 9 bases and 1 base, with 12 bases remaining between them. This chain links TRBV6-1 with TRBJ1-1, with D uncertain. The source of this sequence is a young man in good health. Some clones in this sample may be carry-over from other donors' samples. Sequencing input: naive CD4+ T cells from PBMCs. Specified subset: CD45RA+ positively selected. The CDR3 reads CASFGVENTEAFF. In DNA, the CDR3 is TGTGCCAGTTTCGGGGTCGAGAACACTGAAGCTTTCTTT.